A single sample gave rise to the 24 T cell receptor beta chains below, sequenced in a study of shared clonotypes between healthy human individuals. Method: immunoSEQ multiplex PCR; TCRdb's copy keeps in-frame clones and lacks some. The table records about 1 million clones, around 75% of them present only once. Sequencing was performed on memory CD4+ T cells sorted from blood. Subset denoted: CD45RA-negative fraction. The receptors stem from a man younger than 35 in good health.

This chain links TRBV4-1 with TRBJ2-1, with 8 bases identical to TRBD2. Germline values: CDR1 MGHRA, CDR2 YSYEKL. The CDR3 is 18 amino acids. V dropped 3 bases and J dropped 10; count of bases not matched to a gene: 20. CDR3 sequence (DNA): TGCGCCAGCAGCCAGTGGGGTAGCGGGGATAAAAAAGGAGGGGAGCAGTTCTTC. It specifies CASSQWGSGDKKGGEQFF.

The CDR3 sequence is CASSASGGVVTDTQYF. DNA of the CDR3: TGTGCCAGCAGCGCATCAGGGGGGGTCGTCACAGATACGCAGTATTTT. The V gene is TRBV5-5, the J gene TRBJ2-3, with D possibly called TRBD1 or TRBD2 (7 bases each). The CDR3 contains 16 residues. V lost 4 bases to trimming and J lost 2 bases, with 17 bases between them. Germline values: CDR1 SGHKS, CDR2 YYEKEE (reference sequence).

This chain uses TRBV6-5 with TRBJ1-1; perhaps TRBD1 as D (6 bases). Germline loops: CDR1 MNHEY, CDR2 SVGAGI. The CDR3 runs 12 residues. The V end was cut by 5 bases, the J end by 11 bases, with 15 bases between. The CDR3 loop is CASSPGGGSAFF. The CDR3 DNA sequence: TGTGCCAGCAGTCCCGGAGGGGGTAGCGCTTTCTTT.

The chain carries TRBV28 and TRBJ1-2; D not certain. CDR1 is MDHEN and CDR2 is SYDVKM in the germline V gene. Trimming removed 10 bases at V and 4 bases at J, with 19 bases between. The CDR3 has 14 residues. The CDR3 DNA reads as TGTGCCACCACTCGTGGGGTATCGTCCTATGGCTACACCTTC. This encodes CATTRGVSSYGYTF.

In nucleotides, the CDR3 is TGTGCCAGCAGAGTTAGGGAACAGGGGGATAATGAGCAGTTCTTC. Amino acid sequence: CASRVREQGDNEQFF. The chain links TRBV6-1 to TRBJ2-1, with TRBD1 identical over 8 bases. Germline CDR1 and CDR2: MNHNS and SASEGT. V lost 6 bases and J lost 7; bases outside the gene matches: 11. This CDR3 is 15 amino acids long.

With respect to this clone: A much larger clone is a single base away; this may be a read error. J is TRBJ1-5 and V is TRBV5-5; D gene uncertain. Germline V lookup: CDR1 SGHKS, CDR2 YYEKEE (reference sequence). With 2 bases removed from V and 0 bases from J, the gap between germline ends came to 3 bases. The CDR3 is 13 residues long. CDR3 amino acids: CASSLYSNQPQHF. The CDR3 bases are TGTGCCAGCAGCTTATATAGCAATCAGCCCCAGCATTTT.

The chain employs TRBV5-1 and TRBJ1-4, with D tentatively TRBD1 (5 bases). Germline V gene data show CDR1 as SGHRS and CDR2 as YFSETQ. The CDR3 spans 15 residues. V dropped 6 bases and J dropped 7 bases, with 19 bases sitting between them. DNA of the CDR3: TGCGCCAGCAACCTAGGGTCCGGGGCTCGTGAAAAACTGTTTTTT. Its protein is CASNLGSGAREKLFF.

The chain has TRBV19 and TRBJ1-1; D is unresolved. CDR1 and CDR2 (germline): LNHDA, SQIVND (reference sequence). There are 17 residues in the CDR3. Trimming pared 1 base from V and 3 bases from J, leaving 18 bases between. The CDR3 spells CASSIVGIRGRDTEAFF. Written as DNA, the CDR3 is TGTGCCAGTAGTATAGTTGGAATCCGGGGTCGGGACACTGAAGCTTTCTTT.

The V gene is TRBV6-4, the J gene TRBJ2-6; TRBD1 matches 8 bases. CDR3 size: 14 residues. The germline V gene encodes CDR1 MRHNA and CDR2 SNTAGT. V lost 6 bases to trimming and J lost 2 bases; unmatched junction nucleotides: 0. The CDR3 nucleotides are TGTGCCAGCAGGGACAGGGCTGGGGCCAACGTCCTGACTTTC. Protein: CASRDRAGANVLTF.

This chain connects TRBV10-3 to TRBJ2-1; D might be TRBD2 (6 bases). Germline CDR1 and CDR2: ENHRY and SYGVKD. CDR3 length equals 14 residues. V lost 4 bases and J 6 bases, leaving 13 bases between the germline ends. Written as DNA, the CDR3 is TGTGCCATCAGTGCTCGGGGGAGACCCAATGAGCAGTTCTTC. It yields the protein CAISARGRPNEQFF.

A word on this clone: A far larger clone is one base from this, pointing to a likely read error. The gene calls are TRBV4-2 and TRBJ2-2; TRBD1 is a possible D gene (5 bases). CDR1 is LGHNA and CDR2 is YNFKEQ in the germline V gene. The CDR3 extends over 15 amino acids. Trimming removed 5 bases from V and 4 bases from J, with 14 bases in between. CDR3 sequence (DNA): TGTGCCAGCAGCTTACGGACAATTAGCACCGGGGAGCTGTTTTTT. This codes for CASSLRTISTGELFF.

The V and J genes are TRBV28 and TRBJ1-3, with TRBD1 matching over 10 bases. The CDR3 length is 14 residues. Trimming at V came to 9 bases and at J to 8 bases, leaving 10 bases not matched to a gene. CDR1 MDHEN and CDR2 SYDVKM come from the germline V gene. CDR3 sequence: CASDRGRGGDTIYF. Written as DNA, the CDR3 is TGTGCCAGTGACAGGGGGCGCGGAGGTGACACCATATATTTT.

This sequence joins TRBV5-1 and TRBJ2-1, with 12 bases aligning to TRBD2. Germline CDR1 is SGHRS and CDR2 is YFSETQ. The CDR3 length is 16 residues. V lost 0 bases and J lost 7; bases outside the gene matches: 5. CDR3 sequence (DNA): TGCGCCAGCAGCTTGGAACTAGCGGGGGGCGGGAATGAGCAGTTCTTC. Protein: CASSLELAGGGNEQFF.

This clone was recorded a few times. The J gene is TRBJ1-6, the V gene TRBV10-3; D is perhaps TRBD1 (5 bases). CDR3 length equals 15 residues. Germline CDR1 and CDR2: ENHRY and SYGVKD. Trimming left V 3 bases short and J 9 bases short, with 15 bases between. The CDR3 spells CAISDDPLTGSPLHF. CDR3 bases: TGTGCCATCAGTGACGATCCGCTAACAGGTTCACCCCTCCACTTT.

CDR3 DNA: TGCAGCGTGCTGGGACAGCACCAAGAGACCCAGTACTTC. Protein: CSVLGQHQETQYF. The chain joins TRBV29-1 to TRBJ2-5, with 7 bases identical to TRBD1. J gave up 0 bases and V 6 bases, and 4 bases lay outside the gene matches. Germline V CDR1 and CDR2: SQVTM, ANQGSEA. The CDR3 runs to 13 residues.

The chain recombines TRBV6-5 with TRBJ2-7, with 9 bases aligning to TRBD2. V shed 8 bases and J 3 bases; nucleotides not matched to a gene: 5. The CDR3 extends over 13 amino acids. Germline V lookup: CDR1 MNHEY, CDR2 SVGAGI. The CDR3 region is CASRAGGGYEQYF. The CDR3 nucleotides are TGTGCCAGCCGTGCGGGAGGGGGCTACGAGCAGTACTTC.

Here the CDR3 DNA reads TGTGCCACCAGCAGGCTGTCGACAGGGAAGGGCTCTGGAAACACCATATATTTT. Its protein product is CATSRLSTGKGSGNTIYF. The chain uses TRBV15 and TRBJ1-3; 7 nucleotides line up with TRBD1. V dropped 3 bases and J dropped 0; count of bases not matched to a gene: 11. Per the germline V gene, CDR1 is LNHNV and CDR2 is YYDKDF (reference sequence). The CDR3 spans 18 residues.

This clone was found a few times. The rearrangement links TRBV9 to TRBJ2-1; D tentatively reads TRBD1 or TRBD2 (5 bases each). This CDR3 has 16 amino acids. Trimming took off 3 bases at V and 2 bases at J, with 15 bases between the two ends. In germline, CDR1 is SGDLS, CDR2 YYNGEE. The CDR3 DNA is TGTGCCAGCAGCGGCCTCTCCGGGACGGCCTACAATGAGCAGTTCTTC. Its translation is CASSGLSGTAYNEQFF.

The chain joins TRBV7-8 to TRBJ2-1; the match to TRBD2 covers 7 bases. CDR1 and CDR2 (germline): SGHVS, FQNEAQ. CDR3 length: 16 amino acids. V shed 1 base, J shed 6 bases, and the junction held 9 bases outside the gene matches. The CDR3 reads CASSLGAGVVGNEQFF. CDR3 coding DNA: TGTGCCAGCAGCTTAGGCGCGGGGGTCGTTGGCAATGAGCAGTTCTTC.

The chain couples TRBV10-3 to TRBJ1-2; 8 bases map to TRBD1. The length of the CDR3 is 15 residues. With V trimmed by 6 bases and J by 2 bases, 8 bases remained unmatched. Germline lookup yields CDR1 ENHRY and CDR2 SYGVKD. CDR3 in DNA: TGTGCCATCAGACCTCGGGACAGGCGAAACTATGGCTACACCTTC. Its protein product is CAIRPRDRRNYGYTF.

About this clone itself: The same CDR3 can be traced to other DNA sequences in this sample. The CDR3 here is CASSPGQGTNSPLHF. The CDR3 nucleotides are TGTGCCAGCAGTCCGGGACAGGGGACGAATTCACCCCTCCACTTT. The chain combines TRBV27 with TRBJ1-6; 10 positions agree with TRBD1. In germline, CDR1 is MNHEY, CDR2 SMNVEV (reference sequence). The CDR3 loop spans 15 amino acids. V was clipped by 5 bases and J by 7 bases; unmatched bases: 5.

This clone was counted many times. The DNA of the CDR3 is TGTGCCAGCAGTGGGGGGACAAGAGATAGGAATGGCTACACCTTC. It yields the protein CASSGGTRDRNGYTF. The V and J genes are TRBV6-1 and TRBJ1-2; tentatively, D is TRBD1 (6 bases). The CDR3 spans 15 residues. Germline V gene sequence: CDR1 MNHNS, CDR2 SASEGT. Trimming left V 4 bases short and J 6 bases short, with 18 bases between.

The chain employs TRBV10-3 and TRBJ2-7, with D unresolved. The CDR3 spans 12 residues. Trimming pared 11 bases from V and 6 bases from J, leaving 17 bases between. Germline loops: CDR1 ENHRY, CDR2 SYGVKD. The CDR3 here is CASMELGFEQYF. CDR3 in DNA: TGTGCCTCCATGGAACTGGGGTTCGAGCAGTACTTC.

This clone was detected only a few times. This chain uses TRBV19 with TRBJ2-5; D perhaps matches TRBD2 (6 bases). Trimming took 7 bases from V and 5 from J, leaving 14 bases between them. CDR1 and CDR2 from the germline V gene are LNHDA and SQIVND (reference sequence). The CDR3 loop spans 13 amino acids. CDR3 in DNA: TGTGCCAGTATTGGGGGGAAATCGGAGACCCAGTACTTC. Encoded protein: CASIGGKSETQYF.